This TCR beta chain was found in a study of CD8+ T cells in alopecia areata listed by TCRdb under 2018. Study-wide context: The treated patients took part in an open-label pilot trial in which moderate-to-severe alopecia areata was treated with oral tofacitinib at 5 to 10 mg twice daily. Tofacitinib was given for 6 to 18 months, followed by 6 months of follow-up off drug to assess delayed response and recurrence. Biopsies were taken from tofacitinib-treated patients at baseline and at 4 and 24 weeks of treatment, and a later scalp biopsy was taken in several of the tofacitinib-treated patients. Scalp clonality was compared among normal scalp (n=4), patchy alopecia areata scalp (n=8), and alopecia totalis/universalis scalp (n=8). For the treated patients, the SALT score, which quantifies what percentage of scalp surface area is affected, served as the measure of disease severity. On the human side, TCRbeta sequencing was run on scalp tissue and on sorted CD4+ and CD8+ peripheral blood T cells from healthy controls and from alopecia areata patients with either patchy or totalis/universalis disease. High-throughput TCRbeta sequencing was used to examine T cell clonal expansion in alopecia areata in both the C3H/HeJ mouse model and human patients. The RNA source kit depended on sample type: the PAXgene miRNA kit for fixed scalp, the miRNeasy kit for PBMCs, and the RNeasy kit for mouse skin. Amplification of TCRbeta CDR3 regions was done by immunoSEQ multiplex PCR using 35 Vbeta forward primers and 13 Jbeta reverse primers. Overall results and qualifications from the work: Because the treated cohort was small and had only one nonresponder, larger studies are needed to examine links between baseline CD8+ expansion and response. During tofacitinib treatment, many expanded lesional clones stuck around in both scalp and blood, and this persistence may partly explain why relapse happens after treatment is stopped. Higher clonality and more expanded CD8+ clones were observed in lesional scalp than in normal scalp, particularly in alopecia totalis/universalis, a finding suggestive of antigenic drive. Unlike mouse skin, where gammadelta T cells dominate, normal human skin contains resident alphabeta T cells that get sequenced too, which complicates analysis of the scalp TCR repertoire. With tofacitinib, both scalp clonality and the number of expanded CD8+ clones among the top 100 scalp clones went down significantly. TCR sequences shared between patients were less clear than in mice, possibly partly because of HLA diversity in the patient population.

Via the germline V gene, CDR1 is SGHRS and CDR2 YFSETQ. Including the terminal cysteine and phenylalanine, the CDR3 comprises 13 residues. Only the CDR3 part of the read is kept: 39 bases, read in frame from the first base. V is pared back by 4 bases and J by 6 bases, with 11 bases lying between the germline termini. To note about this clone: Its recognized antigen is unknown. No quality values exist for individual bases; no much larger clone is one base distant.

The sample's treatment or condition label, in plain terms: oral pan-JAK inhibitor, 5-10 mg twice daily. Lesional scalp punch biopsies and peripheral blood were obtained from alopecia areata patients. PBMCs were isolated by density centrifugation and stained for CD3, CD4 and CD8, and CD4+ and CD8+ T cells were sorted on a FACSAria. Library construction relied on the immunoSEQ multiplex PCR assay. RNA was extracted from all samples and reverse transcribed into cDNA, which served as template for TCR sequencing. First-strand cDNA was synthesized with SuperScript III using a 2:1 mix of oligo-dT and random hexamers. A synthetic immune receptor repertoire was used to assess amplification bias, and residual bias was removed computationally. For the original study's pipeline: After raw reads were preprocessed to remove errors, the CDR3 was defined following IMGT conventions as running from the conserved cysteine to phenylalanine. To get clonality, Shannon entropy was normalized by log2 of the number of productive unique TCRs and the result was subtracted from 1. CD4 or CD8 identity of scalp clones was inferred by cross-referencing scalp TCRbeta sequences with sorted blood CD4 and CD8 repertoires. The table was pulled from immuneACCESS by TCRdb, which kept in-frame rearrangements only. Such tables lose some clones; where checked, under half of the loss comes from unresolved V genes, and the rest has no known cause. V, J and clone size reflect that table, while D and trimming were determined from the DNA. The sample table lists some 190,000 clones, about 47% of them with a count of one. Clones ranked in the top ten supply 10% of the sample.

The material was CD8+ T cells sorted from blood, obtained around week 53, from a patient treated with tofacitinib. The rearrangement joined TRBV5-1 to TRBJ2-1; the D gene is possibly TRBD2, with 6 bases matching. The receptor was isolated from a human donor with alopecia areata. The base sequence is TGCGCCAGCAGCCTTTCTAGCGCCAATGAGCAGTTCTTC. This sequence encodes CASSLSSANEQFF.